These 19 T cell receptor beta chains share one sample of origin, sequenced in a study of cytotoxic CD8 clonotypes in ibrutinib-treated CLL. Some clones are missing from TCRdb's copy, which holds only in-frame ones; the method was immunoSEQ multiplex PCR. Altogether approximately 320,000 clones are present, 67% being singletons, with the ten largest covering approximately 6%. The sample consisted of PBMCs, taken after 36 months of ibrutinib treatment. These receptors originate from a human donor with chronic lymphocytic leukemia.

The CDR3 sequence: CASSQQTGTHQETQYF. DNA for the CDR3: TGCGCCAGCAGCCAGCAGACCGGGACGCACCAAGAGACCCAGTACTTC. The V and J genes are TRBV4-1 and TRBJ2-5; D is tentatively TRBD1 or TRBD2 (5 bases each). The CDR3 has 16 residues. Germline V gene data show CDR1 as MGHRA and CDR2 as YSYEKL. V lost 3 bases and J 0 bases, leaving 14 bases between the germline ends.

The genes are TRBV9 and TRBJ2-3, with D possibly matching TRBD2 (5 bases). Germline V gene data show CDR1 as SGDLS and CDR2 as YYNGEE. V lost 0 bases and J 5 bases, leaving 10 bases between the germline ends. This CDR3 is 14 amino acids long. The CDR3 region has the DNA TGTGCCAGCAGCGTAGTTGGTGGGAGAGATACGCAGTATTTT. Translating gives CASSVVGGRDTQYF.

The chain employs TRBV7-3 and TRBJ2-7; 7 positions agree with TRBD1. The CDR3 has 13 residues. CDR1 and CDR2 from the germline V gene are SGHTA and FQGTGA. V shed 4 bases and J 2 bases; nucleotides not matched to a gene: 2. The CDR3: CASSSGGPYEQYF. The CDR3 nucleotides read TGTGCCAGCAGCTCAGGGGGACCCTACGAGCAGTACTTC.

The chain links TRBV7-9 to TRBJ2-1, with D possibly being TRBD2 (6 bases). The CDR3 has 16 residues. Trimming stripped 1 base from V and 0 bases from J, with 10 bases between. The germline CDR1 and CDR2 sequences are SEHNR and FQNEAQ (reference sequence). DNA of the CDR3: TGTGCCAGCAGCTTAGTTCGGGGGAACTCCTACAATGAGCAGTTCTTC. Amino acids: CASSLVRGNSYNEQFF.

Comment on this clone: This sample also contains other DNA sequences that code for the same CDR3. V gene TRBV18 combines with J gene TRBJ1-2; D call uncertain. V was pared by 2 bases and J by 2 bases, with 12 bases between. The CDR3 runs to 15 residues. From germline, CDR1 is KGHSH and CDR2 LQKENI. Here the CDR3 reads CASSPLGESNYGYTF. CDR3 bases: TGTGCCAGCTCACCATTAGGAGAGTCGAACTATGGCTACACCTTC.

In its sample, this clone was seen once. This CDR3 is CASSRRTSWTSYEQYF. Written as DNA, the CDR3 is TGTGCCAGCAGTCGAAGGACTAGCTGGACCTCCTACGAGCAGTACTTC. V usage is TRBV27 and J usage is TRBJ2-7; the match to TRBD2 covers 8 bases. The germline V gene encodes CDR1 MNHEY and CDR2 SMNVEV (reference sequence). There are 16 residues in the CDR3. Trimming removed 5 bases from V and 0 bases from J; junction bases left unmatched: 9.

This clone appeared once. V is TRBV9 and J is TRBJ1-1, with D possibly matching TRBD1 (5 bases). This CDR3 spans 14 amino acids. The germline V gene has CDR1 SGDLS and CDR2 YYNGEE. Between the trimmed V and J ends, which lost 4 bases and 10 bases, there was a span of 20 bases. In DNA, the CDR3 is TGTGCCAGCAGCACCCATACAGGCAGAGGTGGAGCTTTCTTT. Translating it yields CASSTHTGRGGAFF.

The gene calls are TRBV5-1 and TRBJ2-1; unclear D gene. Germline CDR1 and CDR2: SGHRS and YFSETQ. CDR3 size: 15 residues. V lost 0 bases to trimming and J lost 8 bases, with 15 bases between them. The CDR3 sequence is CASSLVVAAGDEQFF. CDR3 nucleotide sequence: TGCGCCAGCAGCTTGGTGGTCGCAGCCGGCGATGAGCAGTTCTTC. The whole variable domain, remainder taken from reference TRBV5-1 and TRBJ2-1, is KAGVTQTPRYLIKTRGQQVTLSCSPISGHRSVSWYQQTPGQGLQFLFEYFSETQRNKGNFPGRFSGRQFSNSRSEMNVSTLELGDSALYLCASSLVVAAGDEQFFGPGTRLTVL.

This chain links TRBV27 with TRBJ1-2, with D tentatively TRBD1 (5 bases). The CDR3 loop spans 14 amino acids. The V end was cut by 6 bases, the J end by 4 bases, with 15 bases between. Germline V lookup: CDR1 MNHEY, CDR2 SMNVEV (reference sequence). CDR3 coding DNA: TGTGCCAGCAGACTACAGGCTACCTCCTATGGCTACACCTTC. Translation: CASRLQATSYGYTF.

V gene TRBV9 combines with J gene TRBJ1-4; perhaps TRBD1 as D (5 bases). CDR3 length equals 15 residues. V lost 3 bases and J lost 8, with 17 bases in between. The germline V gene encodes CDR1 SGDLS and CDR2 YYNGEE. The CDR3 protein is CASSEGGQGDEKLFF. The CDR3 DNA reads as TGTGCCAGCAGCGAGGGCGGGCAGGGCGACGAAAAACTGTTTTTT.

The V call is TRBV4-1, the J call TRBJ2-7; TRBD1 aligns across 8 bases. Germline CDR1 MGHRA, CDR2 YSYEKL. V shed 1 base and J 0 bases; nucleotides not matched to a gene: 11. There are 18 residues in the CDR3. The CDR3 reads CASSQGQGAPVGSYEQYF. The CDR3 bases are TGCGCCAGCAGCCAAGGGCAGGGGGCACCGGTTGGCTCCTACGAGCAGTACTTC.

This clone was found a few times. The chain has TRBV11-2 and TRBJ1-6; TRBD1 aligns across 7 bases. The V segment lost 6 bases and the J segment 7 bases; nucleotides outside the gene matches: 6. CDR1 SGHAT and CDR2 FQNNGV come from the germline V gene. The CDR3 extends over 14 amino acids. This CDR3 is CASRRDRVNSPLHF. The CDR3 DNA is TGTGCCAGCAGAAGGGACAGAGTGAATTCACCCCTCCACTTT. Together with reference TRBV11-2 and TRBJ1-6, the CDR3 gives the full variable domain: EAGVAQSPRYKIIEKRQSVAFWCNPISGHATLYWYQQILGQGPKLLIQFQNNGVVDDSQLPKDRFSAERLKGVDSTLKIQPAKLEDSAVYLCASRRDRVNSPLHFGNGTRLTVT.

The V and J genes are TRBV14 and TRBJ1-1; D ambiguous. Germline V lookup: CDR1 SGHDN, CDR2 FVKESK. The CDR3 contains 12 residues. Trimming took 2 bases from V and 2 from J, leaving 3 bases between them. The CDR3 sequence: CASSQTNTEAFF. The CDR3, as DNA: TGTGCCAGCAGCCAAACTAACACTGAAGCTTTCTTT.

Here the CDR3 reads CASSLDSGNTEAFF. DNA for the CDR3: TGTGCCAGCAGCTTAGATTCGGGGAACACTGAAGCTTTCTTT. The gene calls are TRBV11-3 and TRBJ1-1; no firm D call. Germline-derived CDR1 and CDR2 are SGHNT and YENEEA. Trimming shortened V by 0 bases and J by 1 base, and 6 bases separated the two germline ends. This CDR3 is 14 amino acids long.

The rearrangement links TRBV18 to TRBJ1-2; the D gene is possibly TRBD1 (5 bases). V lost 7 bases to trimming and J lost 3 bases, with 21 bases between them. Looked up from germline, CDR1 is KGHSH and CDR2 is LQKENI. The length of the CDR3 is 16 residues. CDR3 residues: CASWRDRAMVDYGYTF. Here the CDR3 DNA reads TGTGCCAGCTGGCGGGACCGGGCTATGGTTGACTATGGCTACACCTTC.

The chain uses TRBV6-5 and TRBJ2-5, with D possibly matching TRBD2 (6 bases). CDR1 is MNHEY and CDR2 is SVGAGI in the germline V gene. The CDR3 is 16 residues long. Trimming shortened V by 4 bases and J by 5 bases, and 20 bases separated the two germline ends. CDR3 sequence reads: CASSSGLFPRYETQYF. DNA of the CDR3: TGTGCCAGCAGTTCAGGACTATTCCCACGATATGAGACCCAGTACTTC.

The rearrangement links TRBV7-9 to TRBJ1-6; no clear D gene. The germline V gene has CDR1 SEHNR and CDR2 FQNEAQ (reference sequence). This CDR3 spans 19 amino acids. V lost 5 bases and J 0 bases, leaving 20 bases between the germline ends. The CDR3 nucleotides read TGTGCCAGCAGCCGAATGGAGGTTTTGTGGAGCTCCTATAATTCACCCCTCCACTTT. This sequence encodes CASSRMEVLWSSYNSPLHF.

The CDR3 coding sequence is TGTGCCAGCAGCTTAGACACTAGCGGCACAGATACGCAGTATTTT. Its protein is CASSLDTSGTDTQYF. The chain carries TRBV7-2 and TRBJ2-3, with TRBD2 identical over 7 bases. From germline, CDR1 is SGHTA and CDR2 FQGNSA. V dropped 1 base and J dropped 1; count of bases not matched to a gene: 2. The CDR3 covers 15 residues.

The CDR3: CATSRAGASNQPQHF. The CDR3 coding sequence is TGTGCCACCAGCAGAGCAGGGGCTAGCAATCAGCCCCAGCATTTT. This chain uses TRBV15 with TRBJ1-5, with D possibly TRBD1 on 6 matching bases. V dropped 1 base and J dropped 0 bases, with 7 bases sitting between them. The germline V gene encodes CDR1 LNHNV and CDR2 YYDKDF (reference sequence). The CDR3 totals 15 residues. Based on the CDR3 plus reference TRBV15 and TRBJ1-5, the full variable domain is DAMVIQNPRYQVTQFGKPVTLSCSQTLNHNVMYWYQQKSSQAPKLLFHYYDKDFNNEADTPDNFQSRRPNTSFCFLDIRSPGLGDTAMYLCATSRAGASNQPQHFGDGTRLSIL.